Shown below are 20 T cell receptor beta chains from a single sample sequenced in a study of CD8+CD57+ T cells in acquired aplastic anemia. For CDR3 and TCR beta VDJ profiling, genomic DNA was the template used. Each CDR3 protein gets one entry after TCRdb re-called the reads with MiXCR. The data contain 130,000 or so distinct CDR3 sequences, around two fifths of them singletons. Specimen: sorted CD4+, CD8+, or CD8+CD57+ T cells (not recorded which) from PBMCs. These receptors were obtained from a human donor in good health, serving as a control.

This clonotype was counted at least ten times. The CDR3 sequence: CASSEEGTGSNEQYF. As DNA, the CDR3 is TGTGCCAGCAGTGAAGAAGGGACAGGGTCTAACGAGCAGTACTTC. The rearrangement uses TRBV2 and TRBJ2-7; 9 bases match TRBD1. The CDR3 contains 15 residues. Germline CDR1 and CDR2: SNHLY and FYNNEI. Trimming at V came to 1 base and at J to 5 bases, leaving 6 bases not matched to a gene. Based on the CDR3 plus reference TRBV2 and TRBJ2-7, the full variable domain is EPEVTQTPSHQVTQMGQEVILRCVPISNHLYFYWYRQILGQKVEFLVSFYNNEISEKSEIFDDQFSVERPDGSNFTLKIRSTKLEDSAMYFCASSEEGTGSNEQYFGPGTRLTVT.

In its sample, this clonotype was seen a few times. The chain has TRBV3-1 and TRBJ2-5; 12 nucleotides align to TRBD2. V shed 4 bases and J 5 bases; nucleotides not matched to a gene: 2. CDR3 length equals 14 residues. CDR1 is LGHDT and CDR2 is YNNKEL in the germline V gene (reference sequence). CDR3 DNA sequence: TGTGCCAGCAGCCTGGGGACTAGCGGGGAGACCCAGTACTTC. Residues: CASSLGTSGETQYF.

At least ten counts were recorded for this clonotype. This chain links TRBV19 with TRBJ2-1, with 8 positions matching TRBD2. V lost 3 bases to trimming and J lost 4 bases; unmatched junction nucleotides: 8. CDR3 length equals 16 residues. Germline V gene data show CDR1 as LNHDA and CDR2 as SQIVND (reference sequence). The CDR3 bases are TGTGCCAGTAGTATCCCCCGGGAGGGAAGGTACAATGAGCAGTTCTTC. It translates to CASSIPREGRYNEQFF.

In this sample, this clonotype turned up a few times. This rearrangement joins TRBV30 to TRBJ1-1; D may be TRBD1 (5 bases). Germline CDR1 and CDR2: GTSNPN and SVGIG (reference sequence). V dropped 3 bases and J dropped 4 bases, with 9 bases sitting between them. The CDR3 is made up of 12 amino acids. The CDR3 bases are TGTGCCTGGAGCCGGGACCCCACTGAAGCTTTCTTT. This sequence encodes CAWSRDPTEAFF.

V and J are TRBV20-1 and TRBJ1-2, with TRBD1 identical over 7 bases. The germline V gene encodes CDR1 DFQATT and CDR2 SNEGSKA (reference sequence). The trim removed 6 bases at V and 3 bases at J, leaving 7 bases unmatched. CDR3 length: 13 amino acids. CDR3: CSAPAQGDYGYTF. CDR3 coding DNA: TGCAGTGCCCCGGCGCAGGGGGACTATGGCTACACCTTC.

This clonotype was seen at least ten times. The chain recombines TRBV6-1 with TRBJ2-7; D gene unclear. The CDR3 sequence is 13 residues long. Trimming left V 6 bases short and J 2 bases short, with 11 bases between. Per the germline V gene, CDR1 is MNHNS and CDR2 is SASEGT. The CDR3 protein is CASSPGTAYEQYF. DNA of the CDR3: TGTGCCAGCAGCCCGGGTACTGCCTACGAGCAGTACTTC.

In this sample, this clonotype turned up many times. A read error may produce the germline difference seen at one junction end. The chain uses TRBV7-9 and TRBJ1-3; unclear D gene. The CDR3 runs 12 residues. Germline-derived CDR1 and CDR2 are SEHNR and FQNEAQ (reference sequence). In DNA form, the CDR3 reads TGTGCCAGCAGCTTAGACGAGCCTCCGAGGGATTTT. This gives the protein CASSLDEPPRDF.

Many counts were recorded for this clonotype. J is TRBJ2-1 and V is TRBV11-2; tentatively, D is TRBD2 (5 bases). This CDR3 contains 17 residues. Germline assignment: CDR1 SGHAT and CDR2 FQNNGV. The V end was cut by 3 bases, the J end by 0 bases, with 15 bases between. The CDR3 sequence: CASSFPSGPSSYNEQFF. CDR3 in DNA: TGTGCCAGCAGCTTCCCCAGCGGACCCAGCTCCTACAATGAGCAGTTCTTC.

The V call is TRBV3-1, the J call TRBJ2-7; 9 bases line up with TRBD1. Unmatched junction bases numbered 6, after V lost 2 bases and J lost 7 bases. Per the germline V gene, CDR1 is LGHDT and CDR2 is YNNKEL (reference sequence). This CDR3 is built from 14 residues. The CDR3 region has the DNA TGTGCCAGCAGCCAATTCACAGGGGGCAATGAGCAGTACTTC. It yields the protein CASSQFTGGNEQYF.

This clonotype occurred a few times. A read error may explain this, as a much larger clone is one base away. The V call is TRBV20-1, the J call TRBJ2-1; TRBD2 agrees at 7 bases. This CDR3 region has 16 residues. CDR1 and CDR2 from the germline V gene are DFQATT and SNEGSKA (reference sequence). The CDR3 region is CSATRRGSTSCNEQFF. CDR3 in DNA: TGCAGTGCTACCAGACGCGGGAGTACGTCCTGCAATGAGCAGTTCTTC.

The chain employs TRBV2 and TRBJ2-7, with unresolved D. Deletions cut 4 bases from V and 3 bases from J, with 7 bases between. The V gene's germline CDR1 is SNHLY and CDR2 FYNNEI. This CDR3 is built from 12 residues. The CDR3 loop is CASSGTDYEQYF. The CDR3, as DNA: TGTGCCAGCAGTGGGACGGACTACGAGCAGTACTTC.

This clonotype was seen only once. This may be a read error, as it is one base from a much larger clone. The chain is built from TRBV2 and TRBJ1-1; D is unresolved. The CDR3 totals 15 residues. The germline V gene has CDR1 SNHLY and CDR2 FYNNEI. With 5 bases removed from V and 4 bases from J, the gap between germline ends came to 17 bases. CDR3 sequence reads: CASSLSPTISTEAFF. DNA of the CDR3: TGTGCCAGCAGTTTAAGCCCCACCATTAGCACTGAAGCTTTCTTT.

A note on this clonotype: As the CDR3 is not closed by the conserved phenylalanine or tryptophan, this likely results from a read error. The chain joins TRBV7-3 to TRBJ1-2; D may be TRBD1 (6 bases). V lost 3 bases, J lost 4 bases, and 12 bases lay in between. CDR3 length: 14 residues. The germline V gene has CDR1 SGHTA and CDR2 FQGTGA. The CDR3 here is CASSLDSVPYGYTL. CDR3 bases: TGTGCCAGCAGCTTGGACAGCGTCCCCTATGGCTACACCCTC.

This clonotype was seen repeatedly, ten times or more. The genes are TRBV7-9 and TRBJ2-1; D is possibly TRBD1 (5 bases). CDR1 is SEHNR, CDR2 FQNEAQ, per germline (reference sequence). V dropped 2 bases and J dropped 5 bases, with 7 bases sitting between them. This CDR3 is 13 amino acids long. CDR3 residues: CASSLPGNNEQFF. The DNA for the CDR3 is TGTGCCAGCAGCTTACCAGGGAACAATGAGCAGTTCTTC.

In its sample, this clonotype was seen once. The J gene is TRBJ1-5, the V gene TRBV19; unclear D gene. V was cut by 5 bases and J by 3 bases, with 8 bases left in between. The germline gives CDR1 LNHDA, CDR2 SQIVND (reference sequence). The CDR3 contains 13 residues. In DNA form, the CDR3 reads TGTGCCAGTAGTCCGTGGATCAATCAGCCCCAGCATTTT. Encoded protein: CASSPWINQPQHF.

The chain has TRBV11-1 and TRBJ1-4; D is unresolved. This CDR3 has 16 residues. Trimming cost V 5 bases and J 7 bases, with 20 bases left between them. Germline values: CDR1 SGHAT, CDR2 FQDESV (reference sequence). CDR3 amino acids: CASSPMAAGTGEKLFF. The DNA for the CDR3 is TGTGCCAGCAGCCCGATGGCTGCGGGTACGGGTGAAAAACTGTTTTTT.

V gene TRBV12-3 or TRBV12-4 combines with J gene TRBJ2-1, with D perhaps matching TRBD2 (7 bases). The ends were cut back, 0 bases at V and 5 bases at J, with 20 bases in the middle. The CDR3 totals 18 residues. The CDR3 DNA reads TGTGCCAGCAGTTTAGCGCTAAGTGTAGGGGGGGCGGACAATGAGCAGTTCTTC. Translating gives CASSLALSVGGADNEQFF.

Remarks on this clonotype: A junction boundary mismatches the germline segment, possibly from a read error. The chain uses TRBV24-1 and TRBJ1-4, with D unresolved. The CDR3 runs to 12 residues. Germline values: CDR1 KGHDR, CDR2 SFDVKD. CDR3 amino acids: CATSATNEKPFF. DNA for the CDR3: TGTGCCACCAGTGCAACTAATGAAAAACCGTTTTTT.

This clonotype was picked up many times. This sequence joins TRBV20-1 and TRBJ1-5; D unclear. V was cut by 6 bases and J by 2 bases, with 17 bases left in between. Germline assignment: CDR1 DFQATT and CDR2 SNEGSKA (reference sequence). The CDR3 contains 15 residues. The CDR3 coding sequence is TGCAGTGCCCTATTCCATCTTGGGGGCAATCAGCCCCAGCATTTT. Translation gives CSALFHLGGNQPQHF.

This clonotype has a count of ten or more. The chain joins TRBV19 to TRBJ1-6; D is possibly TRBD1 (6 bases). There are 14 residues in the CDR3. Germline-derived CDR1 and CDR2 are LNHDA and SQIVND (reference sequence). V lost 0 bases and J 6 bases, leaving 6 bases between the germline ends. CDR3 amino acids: CASSIDRGNSPLHF. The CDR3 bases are TGTGCCAGTAGTATAGACAGGGGTAATTCACCCCTCCACTTT.